A selection of T cell receptor beta chains follows, all from one sample in a study of cytomegalovirus exposure and HLA in healthy donors. Libraries were prepared by immunoSEQ multiplex PCR; TCRdb keeps only in-frame clonotypes and omits some of them. In the table there are about 110,000 clones, roughly 67% of which are singletons. Sequenced: PBMCs. The receptor source for this set is a man aged 35-49 years in good health and CMV-seronegative. The CDR3 runs from the conserved cysteine through the conserved F or W.

TRBV6-5 15 CASSYSGGHLYEQYF
TRBV28 13 CASSPTGKGEQFF
TRBV27 13 CASTNRNTGELFF
TRBV7-3 14 CASSLGRGNQPQHF
TRBV7-8 13 CASSQGQNTEAFF
TRBV29-1 15 CSVEPGQGKNTEAFF
TRBV7-2 14 CASSLSGGEYEQYF
TRBV19 16 CASSRKGGQLYNEQFF
TRBV18 13 CASSQTGDTEAFF
TRBV14 21 CASSPSVDVRQGARHNSPLHF
TRBV6-5 15 CASSYASLGTTEAFF
TRBV7-2 15 CASSRTSGGMYEQFF
TRBV29-1 13 CSVAESSGNTIYF
TRBV4-3 15 CASSQERAGGETQYF
TRBV30 17 CAWSDQVPLYSGNTIYF
TRBV5-1 16 CASRPTLAGGINWQYF
TRBV7-9 13 CASSLGQVYGYTF
TRBV15 15 CATNRDADINSPLHF
TRBV12-5 15 CASGFGTSSYNEQFF
TRBV4-3 18 CASSQDRGDRSSSYEQYF
TRBV7-9 15 CASSLSGQGDSPLHF
TRBV7-2 17 CASSLWTGGAGYNEQFF
TRBV4-3 15 CASSQTGDGTGELFF
TRBV21-1 18 CASSKGPPYRGNTGELFF
TRBV28 13 CASGTGHSYGYTF
TRBV28 14 CASSFGTGNQSPYF
TRBV12-5 16 CASGLVQSRARETQYF
TRBV4-2 16 CASSQGTSGGQGTQYF
TRBV7-2 13 CASSSEAVAKQYF